One TCR beta chain is described in this entry. Antigen unknown. The entry originates in a study of cytotoxic CD8 clonotypes in ibrutinib-treated CLL. From germline, CDR1 is SGHAT and CDR2 FQNNGV. This CDR3 spans 14 amino acids. The V gene lost 6 bases and the J gene lost 0 bases, with 12 bases spanning the gap. Assay: immunoSEQ multiplex PCR; the TCRdb copy retains only in-frame clones and omits some. The table shows approximately 17,000 clones, with approximately 71% occurring only once. Whole-study results and caveats: Treatment saw public clonotypes, which were uncommon, either contract or stay stable.

The sample here was PBMCs, taken before ibrutinib treatment. This rearrangement joins TRBV11-2 to TRBJ2-7; the D gene is possibly TRBD2 (5 bases). This TCR was recovered from a human donor with chronic lymphocytic leukemia. The CDR3 DNA is TGTGCCAGCAGTCGGGGTGATAGCTCCTACGAGCAGTACTTC. Encoded protein: CASSRGDSSYEQYF.